The 17 T cell receptor beta chains below all came from one sample that was sequenced in a study of T cells in localized non-small cell lung cancer. Sequenced by immunoSEQ multiplex PCR; TCRdb stores in-frame clones only, minus some. The repertoire consists of 55,000 to 80,000 clones, with 80% to 90% occurring once and the leading ten covering roughly 14%. This sample comprised peripheral blood, obtained before any cancer treatment. The receptors come from a female donor older than 55 with stage I lung adenocarcinoma.

The chain links TRBV7-7 to TRBJ2-3, with a tentative D call TRBD2 (6 bases). The CDR3 has 15 residues. Germline assignment: CDR1 SSHAT and CDR2 FNYEAQ (reference sequence). CDR3 in amino acids: CASPSALTSTDTQYF. CDR3 sequence (DNA): TGTGCTAGTCCTAGCGCCCTAACTAGCACAGATACGCAGTATTTT.

The J gene is TRBJ2-2, the V gene TRBV5-1; 7 bases match TRBD2. Germline V gene sequence: CDR1 SGHRS, CDR2 YFSETQ. The trim removed 7 bases at V and 0 bases at J, leaving 9 bases unmatched. The CDR3 covers 16 residues. CDR3 protein: CASGGGRGANTGELFF. Here the CDR3 DNA reads TGCGCCAGCGGGGGAGGGCGGGGCGCGAACACCGGGGAGCTGTTTTTT.

The chain joins TRBV7-3 to TRBJ2-1; D possibly corresponds to TRBD1 (7 bases). The CDR3 contains 13 residues. Trimming pared 3 bases from V and 9 bases from J, leaving 12 bases between. The V gene's germline CDR1 is SGHTA and CDR2 FQGTGA. The CDR3 DNA follows: TGTGCCAGCAGCTTCGGAGGGGGCAGTGAGCAGTTCTTC. Translation: CASSFGGGSEQFF.

The rearrangement links TRBV7-8 to TRBJ2-6; D remains unclear. CDR1 and CDR2 from the germline V gene are SGHVS and FQNEAQ. The CDR3 is 12 amino acids. The germline V and J ends were trimmed by 4 bases and 2 bases, with 0 bases remaining between them. DNA for the CDR3: TGTGCCAGCAGCTCTGGGGCCAACGTCCTGACTTTC. Translating gives CASSSGANVLTF.

With respect to this clone: One end of the junction varies from germline; a read error may be responsible. The CDR3 bases are TGTGCCAGCCTGGACTATTTTTCCTACGAGCAGTGCTTC. It translates to CASLDYFSYEQCF. V usage is TRBV6-1 and J usage is TRBJ2-7; D possibly corresponds to TRBD2 (6 bases). CDR1 MNHNS and CDR2 SASEGT come from the germline V gene. The CDR3 extends over 13 amino acids.

The chain employs TRBV6-5 and TRBJ1-5; the match to TRBD1 covers 7 bases. Looked up from germline, CDR1 is MNHEY and CDR2 is SVGAGI. CDR3 size: 14 residues. The V gene end was trimmed by 5 bases and the J gene end by 3 bases; junction bases not matched to a gene: 4. Here the CDR3 DNA reads TGTGCCAGCAGTAGAGGGACAGTCAATCAGCCCCAGCATTTT. It is translated as CASSRGTVNQPQHF.

V is TRBV10-3 and J is TRBJ1-5, with 9 bases that match TRBD1. V lost 8 bases to trimming and J lost 6 bases; unmatched junction nucleotides: 5. Germline V gives CDR1 ENHRY, CDR2 SYGVKD. The CDR3 runs 13 residues. The CDR3: CAIRDRDRQPQHF. DNA of the CDR3: TGTGCCATCCGGGACAGGGATCGTCAGCCCCAGCATTTT.

About this clone: At one end the junction does not follow the germline gene, possibly because of a read error. The CDR3 DNA follows: TGTGCCAGCAGTGAACAGGGGGCTGTTAAGTTC. Encoded protein: CASSEQGAVKF. This sequence joins TRBV6-5 and TRBJ2-7; TRBD1 matches at 9 bases. Germline V gives CDR1 MNHEY, CDR2 SVGAGI. The CDR3 length is 11 residues.

The J gene is TRBJ2-1, the V gene TRBV4-1; a weak D match, TRBD1 (6 bases). This CDR3 contains 12 residues. The V gene lost 5 bases and the J gene lost 6 bases, with 8 bases spanning the gap. CDR1 is MGHRA and CDR2 is YSYEKL in the germline V gene. The CDR3 bases are TGCGCCAGCAGCACAGGGCGCAATGAGCAGTTCTTC. Protein product: CASSTGRNEQFF.

The chain uses TRBV11-3 and TRBJ1-4, with TRBD1 matching over 8 bases. V lost 5 bases and J lost 10; bases outside the gene matches: 18. Germline lookup yields CDR1 SGHNT and CDR2 YENEEA. The CDR3 is made up of 17 amino acids. The CDR3 is CASSDTLPRGRGAKLFF. The CDR3 nucleotides read TGTGCCAGCAGCGACACCCTCCCCAGGGGGCGTGGTGCAAAACTGTTTTTT.

The rearrangement joins TRBV6-1 to TRBJ2-1; no definite D call. V shed 2 bases and J shed 5 bases, with 16 bases lying between them. Per the germline V gene, CDR1 is MNHNS and CDR2 is SASEGT. The CDR3 loop spans 16 amino acids. CDR3 sequence (DNA): TGTGCCAGCAGTGAACCCGGACGGCCCGGTAACAATGAGCAGTTCTTC. It translates to CASSEPGRPGNNEQFF.

The rearrangement uses TRBV5-1 and TRBJ1-1; 7 bases agree with TRBD1. The V gene's germline CDR1 is SGHRS and CDR2 YFSETQ. CDR3 length: 15 amino acids. V lost 4 bases and J lost 0; bases outside the gene matches: 6. CDR3 sequence reads: CASSLNRGMNTEAFF. CDR3 bases: TGCGCCAGCAGCCTAAACAGGGGCATGAACACTGAAGCTTTCTTT.

The chain is built from TRBV29-1 and TRBJ1-4; 10 bases are a match to TRBD1. The CDR3 totals 13 residues. Germline-derived CDR1 and CDR2 are SQVTM and ANQGSEA. J lost 10 bases, V lost 6 bases, and 8 bases had no gene match. Here the CDR3 reads CSVTGTGVGKLFF. In nucleotides, the CDR3 is TGCAGCGTCACCGGGACAGGGGTAGGAAAACTGTTTTTT.

The V and J genes are TRBV9 and TRBJ2-1; D uncertain. Trimming left V 2 bases short and J 7 bases short, with 13 bases between. The length of the CDR3 is 14 residues. CDR1 is SGDLS, CDR2 YYNGEE, per germline. CDR3 DNA: TGTGCCAGCAGCGTGGACCTCCCTGGTAATGAGCAGTTCTTC. As protein: CASSVDLPGNEQFF. Full variable domain (rest looked up from reference TRBV9 and TRBJ2-1): DSGVTQTPKHLITATGQRVTLRCSPRSGDLSVYWYQQSLDQGLQFLIQYYNGEERAKGNILERFSAQQFPDLHSELNLSSLELGDSALYFCASSVDLPGNEQFFGPGTRLTVL.

This rearrangement joins TRBV7-9 to TRBJ2-2; TRBD1 matches at 9 bases. V gave up 5 bases and J gave up 5 bases; unmatched junction bases: 6. CDR1 and CDR2 from the germline V gene are SEHNR and FQNEAQ (reference sequence). The CDR3 contains 15 residues. CDR3 sequence reads: CASSRGTGSTGELFF. DNA of the CDR3: TGTGCCAGCAGCCGTGGGACAGGGAGTACCGGGGAGCTGTTTTTT.

This clone was counted a few times. This chain joins TRBV2 and TRBJ2-2; D not certain. The CDR3 consists of 12 residues. V was shortened by 7 bases and J by 3 bases, with 6 bases between the two germline ends. CDR1 SNHLY and CDR2 FYNNEI come from the germline V gene. The CDR3 DNA sequence: TGTGCCAGCACGCAGGACACCGGGGAGCTGTTTTTT. As protein: CASTQDTGELFF.

V usage is TRBV15 and J usage is TRBJ2-2; 10 bases agree with TRBD2. CDR1 is LNHNV and CDR2 is YYDKDF in the germline V gene (reference sequence). V shed 0 bases and J 2 bases; nucleotides not matched to a gene: 12. This CDR3 is built from 20 residues. CDR3 residues: CATSRDSWGSGGSNTGELFF. Written as DNA, the CDR3 is TGTGCCACCAGCAGAGATTCCTGGGGTAGCGGGGGGTCTAACACCGGGGAGCTGTTTTTT.